A selection of T cell receptor beta chains follows, all from one sample in a study of blood T cell repertoires in COVID-19. Only in-frame clones appear in the TCRdb table, and some are missing; sequencing was by immunoSEQ multiplex PCR. The data show about 470,000 clones, roughly nine tenths seen once. The sequencing input was PBMCs or T cells enriched from blood (not recorded which). These receptors were obtained from a woman aged 18-30 years who had recovered from COVID-19. Both conserved end residues are part of each CDR3. D genes are given only for firm matches. The size of a clone is reported for some rows only, either as once, few or many, or as a class for expanded clones.

j_call | v_call | clone_size | d_call | cdr3_length | cdr3_nt | cdr3_aa
TRBJ2-7 | TRBV7-2 | NA | NA | 14 | TGTGCCAGCAGCCGTAGAATACAGGGCTACGAGCAGTACTTC | CASSRRIQGYEQYF
TRBJ1-2 | TRBV19 | NA | NA | 14 | TGTGCCAGTAACCTCAGGGGTTCTAACTATGGCTACACCTTC | CASNLRGSNYGYTF
TRBJ1-6 | TRBV4-1 | NA | NA | 12 | TGCGCCAGCAGCCGTTTAAATTCACCCCTCCACTTT | CASSRLNSPLHF
TRBJ1-1 | TRBV30 | NA | TRBD1 | 14 | TGTGCCTGCCCAAGGGTAAAGGGGGCCACTGAAGCTTTCTTT | CACPRVKGATEAFF
TRBJ1-1 | TRBV2 | NA | NA | 12 | TGTGCCAGCAGTGAAAGCGGAGGGAAAGCTTTCTTT | CASSESGGKAFF
TRBJ1-4 | TRBV5-1 | NA | TRBD1 | 15 | TGCGCCAGCAGCCTTTCCGGGACAGGGGAGGAAAAACTGTTTTTT | CASSLSGTGEEKLFF
TRBJ2-1 | TRBV11-3 | NA | TRBD2 | 18 | TGTGCCAGCAGCCCCGGGATGGGTAGCGGGGGGGCCTACAATGAGCAGTTCTTC | CASSPGMGSGGAYNEQFF
TRBJ1-1 | TRBV18 | many | NA | 14 | TGTGCCAGCTCACCAAGGGGGGGGGAGACTGAAGCTTTCTTT | CASSPRGGETEAFF
TRBJ2-7 | TRBV2 | once | TRBD1 | 13 | TGTGCCAGCAGTGTATGGACAGGGCGAGAGCAGTACTTC | CASSVWTGREQYF
TRBJ2-5 | TRBV5-4 | NA | TRBD2 | 15 | TGTGCCAGCAGGCGGACTAGCGGGGGGCAAGAGACCCAGTACTTC | CASRRTSGGQETQYF
TRBJ2-3 | TRBV11-2 | NA | TRBD2 | 17 | TGTGCCAGCAGGTCTACCAGCGGGACTAGCGGGGCCGATACGCAGTATTTT | CASRSTSGTSGADTQYF
TRBJ1-4 | TRBV6-1 | once | TRBD1 | 16 | TGTGCCAGCAGTCAAGGGACAGGGCGAACTAATGAAAAACTGTTTTTT | CASSQGTGRTNEKLFF
TRBJ2-3 | TRBV15 | NA | NA | 17 | TGTGCCACCAGCAGAGGACCCGACATTACTAGCACAGATACGCAGTATTTT | CATSRGPDITSTDTQYF
TRBJ1-2 | TRBV30 | NA | NA | 13 | TGTGCCTGGAGGGCCCCGTCGTTCTATGGCTACACCTTC | CAWRAPSFYGYTF